A single sample gave rise to the 7 T cell receptor beta chains below, sequenced in a study of blood T cells in healthy people across ages. Combining a sample-barcoded 5' primer with a J-beta primer mix, a second PCR ran for roughly 6 to 12 cycles. TCRdb redid the calling of the 5' RACE reads with MiXCR, one entry per CDR3 protein. The sample consists of approximately 1.5 million distinct CDR3 sequences, less than 45% of them appearing once. Sequences were obtained from blood. The source of these receptors is a woman aged 18-30 years in good health.

This chain uses TRBV5-6 with TRBJ1-5; D perhaps matches TRBD1 (5 bases). Germline lookup yields CDR1 SGHDT and CDR2 YYEEEE. Trimming removed 4 bases at V and 6 bases at J, with 14 bases between. This CDR3 has 14 amino acids. CDR3 DNA: TGTGCCAGCAGCGAGCTTAGGGGATCTCAGCCCCAGCATTTT. Amino acids: CASSELRGSQPQHF.

In this sample, this clonotype turned up once. The chain employs TRBV7-8 and TRBJ2-3; TRBD1 aligns across 7 bases. This CDR3 comprises 13 residues. CDR1 is SGHVS and CDR2 is FQNEAQ in the germline V gene. J was trimmed by 5 bases and V by 3 bases; bases with no gene match: 2. The CDR3 nucleotides read TGTGCCAGCAGCTTCCGGGACAGAGATACGCAGTATTTT. Translated, it gives CASSFRDRDTQYF. Looking up the rest from reference TRBV7-8 and TRBJ2-3 gives the full variable domain: GAGVSQSPRYKVAKRGQDVALRCDPISGHVSLFWYQQALGQGPEFLTYFQNEAQLDKSGLPSDRFFAERPEGSVSTLKIQRTQQEDSAVYLCASSFRDRDTQYFGPGTRLTVL.

This clonotype was counted between two and nine times. V and J are TRBV21-1 and TRBJ2-3; the table's D call of TRBD2 was not tested on the DNA. TRBV21-1 counts as a pseudogene. This CDR3 spans 20 amino acids. The CDR3 spells CASNGPGTSGRAALEDTQYF. CDR3 sequence (DNA): TGTGCCAGCAACGGTCCCGGGACTAGCGGGAGGGCCGCTTTGGAAGATACGCAGTATTTT.

This chain uses TRBV7-2 with TRBJ1-2, with no clear D. Germline CDR1 is SGHTA and CDR2 is FQGNSA. The CDR3 runs to 17 residues. The ends were cut back, 0 bases at V and 1 base at J, with 15 bases in the middle. Here the CDR3 DNA reads TGTGCCAGCAGCTTAGCCTTTGCCACGTACTATAACTATGGCTACACCTTC. This translates into CASSLAFATYYNYGYTF.

The chain employs TRBV2 and TRBJ2-1, with 10 bases fitting TRBD2. From germline, CDR1 is SNHLY and CDR2 FYNNEI. The CDR3 loop spans 16 amino acids. The V segment lost 1 base and the J segment 2 bases; nucleotides outside the gene matches: 2. CDR3 protein: CASSEEAGGAYNEQFF. CDR3 in DNA: TGTGCCAGCAGTGAAGAAGCGGGAGGGGCCTACAATGAGCAGTTCTTC.

V and J are TRBV11-2 and TRBJ1-2; D uncertain. In germline, CDR1 is SGHAT, CDR2 FQNNGV. The V end lost 5 bases, the J end lost 4 bases, and 11 bases lay between the germline ends. The CDR3 runs to 13 residues. The CDR3 is CASSPVASYGYTF. CDR3 DNA sequence: TGTGCCAGCAGCCCGGTGGCCAGCTATGGCTACACCTTC.

The genes are TRBV7-9 and TRBJ1-1; D gene ambiguous. The CDR3 length is 12 residues. Germline loops: CDR1 SEHNR, CDR2 FQNEAQ (reference sequence). V was shortened by 3 bases and J by 7 bases, with 9 bases between the two germline ends. The CDR3 sequence: CASSFGDGEAFF. In DNA form, the CDR3 reads TGTGCCAGCAGCTTTGGCGACGGTGAAGCTTTCTTT.